This T cell receptor beta chain was observed in a study of T-cell memory formation after mild COVID-19. V shed 1 base, J shed 5 bases, and the junction held 8 bases outside the gene matches. The CDR3 is 15 residues long. From germline, CDR1 is SGHAT and CDR2 FQNNGV. TCRdb passed the 5' RACE reads through MiXCR, listing each CDR3 protein once. The table includes about 350,000 distinct CDR3 sequences, around 13% detected once. The clonotype originates from a man younger than 35 who had mild COVID-19 (a few samples of this study predate the infection). Cell type and time point are not known. The sequenced material came from PBMCs or a T cell subset sorted from them (not recorded which). This sequence joins TRBV11-2 and TRBJ2-7, with TRBD1 matching 7 bases. The DNA of the CDR3 is TGTGCCAGCAGCTTAGGTGGGACAGACTCGCACGAGCAGTACTTC. Its protein product is CASSLGGTDSHEQYF.